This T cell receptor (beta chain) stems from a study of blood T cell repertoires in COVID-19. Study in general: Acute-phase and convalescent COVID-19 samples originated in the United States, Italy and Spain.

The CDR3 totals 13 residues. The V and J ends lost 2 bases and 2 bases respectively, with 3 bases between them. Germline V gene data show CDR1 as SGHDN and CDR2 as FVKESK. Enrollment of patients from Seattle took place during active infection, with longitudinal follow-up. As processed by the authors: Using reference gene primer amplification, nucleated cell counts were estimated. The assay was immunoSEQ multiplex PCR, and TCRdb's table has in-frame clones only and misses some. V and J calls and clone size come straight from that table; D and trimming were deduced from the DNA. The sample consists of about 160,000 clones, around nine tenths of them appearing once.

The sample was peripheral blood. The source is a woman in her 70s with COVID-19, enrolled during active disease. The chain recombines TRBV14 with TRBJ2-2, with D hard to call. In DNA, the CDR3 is TGTGCCAGCAGCCAACTTAACACCGGGGAGCTGTTTTTT. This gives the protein CASSQLNTGELFF.